The next 28 T cell receptor beta chains were all read from a single sample in a study of CD8+CD57+ T cells in acquired aplastic anemia. It was genomic DNA that served as the template for profiling TCR beta VDJ and CDR3. TCRdb ran MiXCR on the reads and lists one entry per CDR3 protein. This sample has hundreds of thousands of distinct CDR3 sequences, with around 68% found just once. The sequenced sample was sorted CD4+, CD8+, or CD8+CD57+ T cells (not recorded which) from PBMCs. These TCRs come from a human donor in good health, serving as a control.

As concerns this clonotype: Given a much more abundant clone one base away, this may be a read error. The CDR3 end shows no conserved phenylalanine or tryptophan, and so a read error is likely. V and J are TRBV12-3 or TRBV12-4 and TRBJ2-5, with 9 bases that match TRBD1. The CDR3 is 14 amino acids. With 5 bases clipped from V and 5 bases from J, the junction kept 6 bases outside the gene matches. CDR3 in DNA: TGTGCCAGCAGTAACCGGGACAGGGAGGAGACCCAGTACCTC. Its translation: CASSNRDREETQYL.

This clonotype was picked up one time. CDR3 sequence (DNA): TGTGCCAGCACCATCGACGGACAGCGGAGGTTTTCCTATGGCTACACCTTC. This sequence encodes CASTIDGQRRFSYGYTF. The gene calls are TRBV6-5 and TRBJ1-2; D is perhaps TRBD1 (6 bases). Germline-derived CDR1 and CDR2 are MNHEY and SVGAGI. The CDR3 has 17 amino acids. V was pared by 7 bases and J by 4 bases, with 25 bases between.

The rearrangement joins TRBV5-6 to TRBJ2-7; 13 bases are shared with TRBD2. From germline, CDR1 is SGHDT and CDR2 YYEEEE. V trimming: 4 bases; J trimming: 3 bases; junction bases outside the gene matches: 7. This CDR3 comprises 16 residues. CDR3 amino acids: CASSAGLAGEHYEQYF. The DNA for the CDR3 is TGTGCCAGCAGCGCCGGACTAGCGGGGGAACACTACGAGCAGTACTTC.

The chain joins TRBV9 to TRBJ2-1, with 7 bases lining up with TRBD1. V lost 5 bases and J lost 12; bases outside the gene matches: 14. The CDR3 extends over 14 amino acids. The germline CDR1 and CDR2 sequences are SGDLS and YYNGEE. Here the CDR3 reads CASRVTGTDDAQFF. As DNA, the CDR3 is TGTGCCAGCAGAGTCACCGGGACAGATGATGCGCAGTTCTTC. The full variable domain, its missing parts supplied by reference TRBV9 and TRBJ2-1, is DSGVTQTPKHLITATGQRVTLRCSPRSGDLSVYWYQQSLDQGLQFLIQYYNGEERAKGNILERFSAQQFPDLHSELNLSSLELGDSALYFCASRVTGTDDAQFFGPGTRLTVL.

V and J are TRBV6-4 and TRBJ1-1; perhaps TRBD1 as D (5 bases). This CDR3 spans 13 amino acids. Trimming pared 2 bases from V and 4 bases from J, leaving 8 bases between. The germline V gene encodes CDR1 MRHNA and CDR2 SNTAGT. In DNA form, the CDR3 reads TGTGCCAGCAGTGACAGGGGAGGCACTGAAGCTTTCTTT. Its translation is CASSDRGGTEAFF.

A word on this clonotype: Because the CDR3's place on the DNA is in doubt, the DNA is left out and the CDR3 is given as listed by TCRdb. This chain joins TRBV29-1 and TRBJ1-2; the table's D gene call, TRBD1, was not cross checked with the DNA. The CDR3 is 14 amino acids long, termini counted. Germline CDR1 SQVTM, CDR2 ANQGSEA. The CDR3 reads CSGRDTDTQYFDPF.

CDR3 protein: CASDQGTGGGETQYF. In DNA form, the CDR3 reads TGTGCCAGCGACCAGGGCACAGGGGGAGGGGAGACCCAGTACTTC. The chain carries TRBV5-6 and TRBJ2-5; possibly TRBD1 for D (8 bases). This CDR3 has 15 residues. Germline CDR1 is SGHDT and CDR2 is YYEEEE. Trimming stripped 7 bases from V and 5 bases from J, with 21 bases between.

This chain connects TRBV20-1 to TRBJ1-6; tentatively, D is TRBD1 (6 bases). The ends were cut back, 4 bases at V and 13 bases at J, with 14 bases in the middle. This CDR3 region has 12 residues. CDR1 DFQATT and CDR2 SNEGSKA come from the germline V gene (reference sequence). The CDR3 is CSANRVDQPLHF. CDR3 DNA: TGCAGTGCTAACAGGGTCGATCAGCCCCTCCACTTT.

This chain links TRBV12-3 or TRBV12-4 with TRBJ1-3, with D unresolved. V lost 1 base and J 0 bases, leaving 7 bases between the germline ends. The CDR3 is made up of 15 amino acids. CDR3 protein: CASSLEQYSGNTIYF. In DNA, the CDR3 is TGTGCCAGCAGTTTAGAGCAGTACTCTGGAAACACCATATATTTT.

This clonotype showed up just a few times. Since a much larger clone is just one base distant, this may be a read error. The chain carries TRBV25-1 and TRBJ2-7, with TRBD1 matching 9 bases. The V segment lost 6 bases and the J segment 6 bases; nucleotides outside the gene matches: 15. The CDR3 spans 16 residues. Germline V gene sequence: CDR1 MGHDK, CDR2 SYGVNS. CDR3 sequence reads: CASSKTTGGVWGEQYF. The CDR3 coding sequence is TGTGCCAGCAGCAAAACAACAGGGGGCGTATGGGGCGAGCAGTACTTC.

The rearrangement joins TRBV12-3 or TRBV12-4 to TRBJ1-2; the D gene is possibly TRBD1 (6 bases). V lost 9 bases to trimming and J lost 5 bases, with 10 bases between them. The CDR3 totals 11 residues. The CDR3 is CASARGYGYTF. In DNA form, the CDR3 reads TGTGCCAGTGCAAGGGGGTATGGCTACACCTTC.

On this clonotype: At one end the junction does not follow the germline gene, possibly because of a read error. V is TRBV10-2 and J is TRBJ2-7; 8 bases fit TRBD2. The CDR3 sequence is 14 residues long. Germline loops: CDR1 WSHSY, CDR2 SAAADI. The CDR3: CATSSAGGSYEQYF. The CDR3 DNA sequence: TGTGCCACCAGCAGCGCGGGGGGCTCCTATGAGCAGTACTTC.

This clonotype was recorded at least ten times. This chain connects TRBV19 to TRBJ1-2, with D possibly matching TRBD1 (6 bases). Germline V gene sequence: CDR1 LNHDA, CDR2 SQIVND (reference sequence). V lost 3 bases and J 3 bases, leaving 8 bases between the germline ends. This CDR3 has 13 residues. The CDR3 region is CASSIDRYYGYTF. Written as DNA, the CDR3 is TGTGCCAGTAGTATCGACAGGTACTATGGCTACACCTTC.

Comment on this clonotype: A read error is likely, as this CDR3 ends without the conserved phenylalanine or tryptophan. No DNA is shown, since the ends of the CDR3 on it are uncertain; the CDR3 is the one TCRdb lists. This chain connects TRBV7-2 to TRBJ1-6. The CDR3 length is 13 residues, termini included. Germline-derived CDR1 and CDR2 are SGHTA and FQGNSA. The CDR3 here is CASSSPGQSGPNV.

The chain carries TRBV15 and TRBJ2-6, with D perhaps matching TRBD1 (5 bases). This CDR3 has 16 residues. Trimming removed 3 bases from V and 2 bases from J, with 11 bases in between. Germline CDR1 is LNHNV and CDR2 is YYDKDF (reference sequence). In DNA form, the CDR3 reads TGTGCCACCAGCAGTAAAGGGGCAACTGGGGCCAACGTCCTGACTTTC. Translation: CATSSKGATGANVLTF.

A few counts support this clonotype. A much larger clonotype is one base distant, so this may be a read error. This chain connects TRBV12-3 or TRBV12-4 to TRBJ2-7; TRBD1 or TRBD2 may be the D gene (5 bases each). The CDR3 has 13 residues. Trimming took off 6 bases at V and 5 bases at J, with 14 bases between the two ends. The CDR3 region has the DNA TGTGCCAGCAGACCGGGACGCCTCCACGAGCAGTACTTC. Encoded protein: CASRPGRLHEQYF.

There are a few counts of this clonotype. The chain links TRBV20-1 to TRBJ2-1; 9 bases match TRBD1. The germline gives CDR1 DFQATT, CDR2 SNEGSKA (reference sequence). The length of the CDR3 is 11 residues. The V and J ends lost 3 bases and 15 bases, in that order; junction bases with no gene match: 6. The CDR3 region is CSASWDRVLFF. The CDR3 bases are TGCAGTGCTAGTTGGGACAGGGTTCTGTTCTTC.

Worth noting for this clonotype: The final CDR3 position lacks the conserved phenylalanine or tryptophan, pointing to a likely read error. The DNA is left out, because the CDR3 cannot be placed on it with certainty; the CDR3 is given as TCRdb lists it. V and J are TRBV7-3 and TRBJ2-4. The CDR3 length is 13 residues, termini included. Germline V gives CDR1 SGHTA, CDR2 FQGTGA. Here the CDR3 reads CASSLPSRLITDT.

The chain is built from TRBV7-9 and TRBJ2-7; 7 bases are shared with TRBD1. Looked up from germline, CDR1 is SEHNR and CDR2 is FQNEAQ (reference sequence). Germline trimming cut 2 bases from V and 6 bases from J; bases unmatched to any gene: 10. The CDR3 is made up of 15 amino acids. CDR3 sequence (DNA): TGTGCCAGCAGCTTATTGCCAGGGGGTCGAGGCGAGCAGTACTTC. It yields the protein CASSLLPGGRGEQYF.

On this clonotype itself: At one of its ends the junction is not consistent with the germline gene, which may arise from a read error. The rearrangement uses TRBV7-2 and TRBJ2-1, with D unclear. CDR3 length: 14 amino acids. The germline CDR1 and CDR2 sequences are SGHTA and FQGNSA. This CDR3 reads CASINGTNSNQQLF. CDR3 nucleotide sequence: TGTGCCAGCATAAACGGCACCAACAGCAATCAGCAGCTGTTC.

Many counts were recorded for this clonotype. The chain employs TRBV19 and TRBJ1-5; possible D gene TRBD1, 5 bases. V was shortened by 6 bases and J by 7 bases, with 10 bases between the two germline ends. CDR3 length: 12 amino acids. Germline CDR1 is LNHDA and CDR2 is SQIVND (reference sequence). Written as DNA, the CDR3 is TGTGCCAGTAGGTTGGGGGAACAGCCCCAGCATTTT. Its translation is CASRLGEQPQHF.

In its sample, this clonotype was seen many times. V and J are TRBV4-1 and TRBJ2-5; TRBD2 matches 15 bases. V dropped 4 bases and J dropped 2; count of bases not matched to a gene: 11. In germline, CDR1 is MGHRA, CDR2 YSYEKL. This CDR3 region has 19 residues. The CDR3 nucleotides read TGCGCCAGCAGCCCGGGACTAGCGGGGGGCCCAAGGTTTCAAGAGACCCAGTACTTC. Its protein product is CASSPGLAGGPRFQETQYF.

The chain links TRBV2 to TRBJ2-5, with unresolved D. The CDR3 extends over 15 amino acids. Trimming shortened V by 6 bases and J by 0 bases, and 14 bases separated the two germline ends. Germline CDR1 is SNHLY and CDR2 is FYNNEI. DNA for the CDR3: TGTGCCAGCAGCGAGGATAGAAGGCACCAAGAGACCCAGTACTTC. Its protein product is CASSEDRRHQETQYF.

This rearrangement joins TRBV5-1 to TRBJ1-5; D is possibly TRBD1 (5 bases). This CDR3 has 13 amino acids. Germline V gene lookup returns CDR1 SGHRS and CDR2 YFSETQ. The V and J ends lost 0 bases and 12 bases respectively, with 13 bases between them. The CDR3 nucleotides are TGCGCCAGCAGCTTGGTCCAGGGATACTACCAGCATTTT. Its protein is CASSLVQGYYQHF.

This clonotype came up many times. The chain links TRBV15 to TRBJ1-2; D possibly corresponds to TRBD1 (6 bases). From germline, CDR1 is LNHNV and CDR2 YYDKDF (reference sequence). V was clipped by 1 base and J by 4 bases, with 13 bases between them. This CDR3 is 15 amino acids long. Here the CDR3 reads CATSRVGTIGYGYTF. CDR3 nucleotides: TGTGCCACCAGCAGAGTCGGGACAATCGGCTATGGCTACACCTTC.

V usage is TRBV25-1 and J usage is TRBJ2-2; D ambiguous. This CDR3 contains 14 residues. The V gene lost 7 bases and the J gene lost 2 bases, with 11 bases spanning the gap. Germline loops: CDR1 MGHDK, CDR2 SYGVNS. The CDR3 sequence is CASTYGVNTGELFF. Here the CDR3 DNA reads TGTGCCAGCACCTATGGGGTTAACACCGGGGAGCTGTTTTTT.

Notes on this clonotype: This is likely a read error, given that the CDR3 carries no conserved phenylalanine or tryptophan at its end. V is TRBV2 and J is TRBJ1-1, with D possibly TRBD1 on 5 matching bases. Gene TRBJ2-2 matches the end of the DNA better, so the J call may be wrong. This CDR3 has 15 amino acids. Germline-derived CDR1 and CDR2 are SNHLY and FYNNEI. Here the CDR3 DNA reads TGTGCCAGCAGCAGGCAGGGTGGAATCACCGGGGAGCTGTTTTCT. Protein: CASSRQGGITGELFS.

The V gene is TRBV7-2, the J gene TRBJ2-5, with 11 bases that match TRBD2. V dropped 3 bases and J dropped 14; count of bases not matched to a gene: 11. The germline gives CDR1 SGHTA, CDR2 FQGNSA. This CDR3 region has 14 residues. The chain's CDR3 is CASSFGTSGEHRYF. Here the CDR3 DNA reads TGTGCCAGCAGCTTTGGGACTAGCGGCGAGCACAGATACTTC.